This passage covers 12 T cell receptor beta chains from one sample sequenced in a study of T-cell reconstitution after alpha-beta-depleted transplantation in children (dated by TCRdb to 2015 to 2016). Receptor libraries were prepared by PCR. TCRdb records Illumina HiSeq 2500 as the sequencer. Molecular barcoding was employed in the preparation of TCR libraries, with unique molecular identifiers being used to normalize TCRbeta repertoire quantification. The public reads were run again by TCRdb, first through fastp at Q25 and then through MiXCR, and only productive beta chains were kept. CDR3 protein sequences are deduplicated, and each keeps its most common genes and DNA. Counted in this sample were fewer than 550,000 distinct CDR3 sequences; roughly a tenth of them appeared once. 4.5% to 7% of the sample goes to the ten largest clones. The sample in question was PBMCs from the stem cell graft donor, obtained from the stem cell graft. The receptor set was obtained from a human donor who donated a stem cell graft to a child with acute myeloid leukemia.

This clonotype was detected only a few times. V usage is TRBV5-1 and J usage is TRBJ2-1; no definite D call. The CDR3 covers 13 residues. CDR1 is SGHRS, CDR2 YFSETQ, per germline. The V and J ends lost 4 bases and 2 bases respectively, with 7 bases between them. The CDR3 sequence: CASSLTTYNEQFF. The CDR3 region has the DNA TGCGCCAGCAGCCTCACTACCTACAATGAGCAGTTCTTC.

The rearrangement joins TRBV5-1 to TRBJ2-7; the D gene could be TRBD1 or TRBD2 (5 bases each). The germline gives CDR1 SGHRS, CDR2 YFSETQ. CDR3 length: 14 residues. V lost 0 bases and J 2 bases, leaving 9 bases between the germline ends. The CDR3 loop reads CASSLGDLTYEQYF. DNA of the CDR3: TGCGCCAGCAGCTTGGGGGACCTAACCTACGAGCAGTACTTC.

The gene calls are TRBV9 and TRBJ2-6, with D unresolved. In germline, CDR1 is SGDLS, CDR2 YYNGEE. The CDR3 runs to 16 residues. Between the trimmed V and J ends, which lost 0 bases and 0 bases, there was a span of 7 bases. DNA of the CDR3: TGTGCCAGCAGCGTAGGACGGTTCTCTGGGGCCAACGTCCTGACTTTC. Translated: CASSVGRFSGANVLTF.

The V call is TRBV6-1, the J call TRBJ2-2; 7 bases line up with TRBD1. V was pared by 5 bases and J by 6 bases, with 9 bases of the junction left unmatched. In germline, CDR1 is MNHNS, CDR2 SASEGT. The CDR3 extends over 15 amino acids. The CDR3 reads CASSTGQEYAGELFF. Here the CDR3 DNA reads TGTGCCAGCAGTACCGGACAGGAGTACGCCGGGGAGCTGTTTTTT.

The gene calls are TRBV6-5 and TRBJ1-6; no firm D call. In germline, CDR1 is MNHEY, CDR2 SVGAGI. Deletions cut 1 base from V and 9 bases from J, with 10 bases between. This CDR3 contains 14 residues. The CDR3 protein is CASSYLTAGSPLHF. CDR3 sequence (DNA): TGTGCCAGCAGTTACTTGACTGCGGGTTCACCCCTCCACTTT.

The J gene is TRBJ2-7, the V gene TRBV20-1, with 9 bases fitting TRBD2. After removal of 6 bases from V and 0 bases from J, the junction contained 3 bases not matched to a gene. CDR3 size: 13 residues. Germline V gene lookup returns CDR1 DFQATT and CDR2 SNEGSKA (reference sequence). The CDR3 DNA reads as TGCAGTGCGGTTAGCGGGAGCTCCTACGAGCAGTACTTC. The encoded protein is CSAVSGSSYEQYF.

The CDR3 loop is CASSSRPGLNTEAFF. The CDR3 DNA follows: TGTGCCAGCAGCTCCCGTCCAGGGTTGAACACTGAAGCTTTCTTT. This rearrangement joins TRBV7-2 to TRBJ1-1, with D possibly matching TRBD1 (5 bases). The CDR3 totals 15 residues. CDR1 is SGHTA and CDR2 is FQGNSA in the germline V gene. V was shortened by 4 bases and J by 0 bases, with 12 bases between the two germline ends.

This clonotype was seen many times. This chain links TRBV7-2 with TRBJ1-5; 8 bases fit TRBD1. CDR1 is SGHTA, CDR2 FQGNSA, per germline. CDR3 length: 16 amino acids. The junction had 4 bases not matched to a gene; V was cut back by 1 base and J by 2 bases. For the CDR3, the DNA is TGTGCCAGCAGCTTAGGTCCAGGGGGCGGCAATCAGCCCCAGCATTTT. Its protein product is CASSLGPGGGNQPQHF.

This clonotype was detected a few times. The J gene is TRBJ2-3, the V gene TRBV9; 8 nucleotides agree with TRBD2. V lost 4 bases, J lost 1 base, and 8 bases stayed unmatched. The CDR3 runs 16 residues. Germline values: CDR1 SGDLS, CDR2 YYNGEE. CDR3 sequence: CASSLSGSFGTDTQYF. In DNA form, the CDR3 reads TGTGCCAGCAGCTTAAGCGGGAGTTTCGGCACAGATACGCAGTATTTT.

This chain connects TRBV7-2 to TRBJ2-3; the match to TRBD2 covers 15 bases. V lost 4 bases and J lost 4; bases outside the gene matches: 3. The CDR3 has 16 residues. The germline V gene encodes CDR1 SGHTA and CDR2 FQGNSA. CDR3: CASSSGLAGGADTQYF. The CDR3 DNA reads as TGTGCCAGCAGCTCCGGACTAGCGGGAGGGGCAGATACGCAGTATTTT. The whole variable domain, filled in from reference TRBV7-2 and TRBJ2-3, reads GAGVSQSPSNKVTEKGKDVELRCDPISGHTALYWYRQSLGQGLEFLIYFQGNSAPDKSGLPSDRFSAERTGGSVSTLTIQRTQQEDSAVYLCASSSGLAGGADTQYFGPGTRLTVL.

CDR3 sequence (DNA): TGTGCCAGCAGCCACGACAGCGGTGATGCTTTCTTT. It specifies CASSHDSGDAFF. V gene TRBV6-6 combines with J gene TRBJ1-1; a possible D gene is TRBD1 (5 bases). Germline V gene data show CDR1 as MNHNY and CDR2 as SVGAGI (reference sequence). V was cut by 6 bases and J by 11 bases, with 16 bases left in between. The CDR3 is 12 residues long.

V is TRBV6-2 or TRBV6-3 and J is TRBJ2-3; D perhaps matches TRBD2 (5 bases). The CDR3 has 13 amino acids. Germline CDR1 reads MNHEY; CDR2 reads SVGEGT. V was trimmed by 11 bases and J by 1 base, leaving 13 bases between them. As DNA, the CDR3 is TGTGCCGCCCGGGATCCCGGCACAGATACGCAGTATTTT. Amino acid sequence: CAARDPGTDTQYF.